The entry below gives a single T cell receptor (beta chain) sequence along with its context. Its antigen is currently unknown. Healthy bone marrow donors made up the cohort. The data were obtained in a study of cytomegalovirus exposure and HLA in healthy donors. Study findings and constraints: Rare TCR sequences dominated, though some public TCRs recurred in many donors. Researchers catalogued 160 or so TCR beta chains as cytomegalovirus-associated. Trimming of TCR beta V- and J-genes showed a link, identified in a later analysis, to a missense DCLRE1C variant.

Use of 60 Vbeta and 13 Jbeta primers characterized the PCR. Profiling relied on immunoSEQ multiplex PCR, and the TCRdb table lists in-frame clones only, not all of them. The sample consists of about 160,000 clones, 70% to 85% of them appearing once. The CDR3 sequence is 14 residues long. Trimming left V 5 bases short and J 5 bases short, with 15 bases between. Germline-derived CDR1 and CDR2 are SSHAT and FNYEAQ (reference sequence). The origin of this receptor is a man aged 50 to 60 in good health and CMV-seropositive. The chain links TRBV7-7 to TRBJ2-5; possibly TRBD1 for D (5 bases). Sequenced sample: PBMCs. CDR3 sequence reads: CASSPTGLEETQYF. CDR3 nucleotides: TGTGCCAGCAGCCCCACAGGTCTTGAGGAGACCCAGTACTTC.